This T cell receptor (beta chain) was retrieved from a study of T cells in Graves' hyperthyroidism and ophthalmopathy. Study-level points and caveats: Most thyroid clonotypes with frequency above 0.001 were detected in blood. Ophthalmopathy prediction by the model preceded onset by a median about 6 months.

In this sample, this clonotype turned up many times. Its antigen remains unidentified. One end of the junction does not line up with germline, which may come from a read error. Ophthalmopathy patients showed a Clinical Activity Score of at least 3, NOSPECS grade of at least 4 and duration under 3 months. The source of the PBMCs was over 8.5 ml of fresh peripheral blood. The CDR3 runs 13 residues. Germline V gene sequence: CDR1 SGHNT, CDR2 YYREEE (reference sequence). RNA transcripts served as the template for amplifying TCR beta CDR3 regions. TCR CDR3 regions were first amplified by RT-PCR with HTBI primers. In TCRdb, the multiplex PCR reads were re-called with MiXCR into one record per CDR3 protein. The sample holds 550,000 to 700,000 distinct CDR3 sequences, about 15% seen once.

This receptor was taken from a woman in her forties with Graves' ophthalmopathy. The sequenced sample was blood. The chain has TRBV5-4 and TRBJ2-2; tentative D call: TRBD1 (5 bases). CDR3 sequence (DNA): TGTGCCAGCAAACGACAGAACACCGAGGAGCTGTTTTTT. It yields the protein CASKRQNTEELFF.